The rows below give T cell receptor beta chains drawn from one sample of a study of blood T cells in healthy people across ages. TCRdb re-called the 5' RACE reads through MiXCR, storing one row per CDR3 protein. The sample gives 780,000 or so distinct CDR3 sequences, approximately 60% of which show up once; roughly 24% is in the top ten. Sequencing was carried out using blood. The source of these receptors is a middle-aged man in good health. Both conserved end residues are part of each CDR3. D genes are given only for firm matches. The size of a clone is reported for some rows only, either as once, few or many, or as a class for expanded clones.

NA	TRBV20-1	TRBJ2-4	TRBD1	TGCAGTGCTAGGGGACAGGGAAATAAGGTTTTAGCCAAAAACATTCAGTACTTC	CSARGQGNKVLAKNIQYF
few	TRBV14	TRBJ2-7	TRBD2	TGTGCCAGCAGCCCCCGGACGGCGGGAGACGAGCAGTACTTC	CASSPRTAGDEQYF
NA	TRBV20-1	TRBJ2-1	TRBD2	TGCAGTGCTAAAGACTACCGGGGACTAGCCTCGCATGAGCAGTTCTTC	CSAKDYRGLASHEQFF
NA	TRBV7-2	TRBJ2-1	NA	TGTGCCAGCAGCTTAGACGGGGGAGAAAGTTACAATGAGCAGTTCTTC	CASSLDGGESYNEQFF
few	TRBV7-9	TRBJ1-1	NA	TGTGCCAGCAGCGACGGACGAGGGGCTTTCTTT	CASSDGRGAFF
NA	TRBV4-3	TRBJ2-7	NA	TGCGCCAGCAGCCAAGAGGGACCCGGTGACTCCTACGAGCAGTACTTC	CASSQEGPGDSYEQYF
NA	TRBV10-3	TRBJ2-1	NA	TGTGCCATCAGCCCAAACGGCAATGAGCAGTTCTTC	CAISPNGNEQFF
NA	TRBV20-1	TRBJ2-7	TRBD1	TGCAGTGCTTTTTCATCGGGACAGCCCTCCTACGAGCAGTACTTC	CSAFSSGQPSYEQYF
NA	TRBV27	TRBJ2-5	NA	TGTGCCAGCAGTCTAGGGCAGGGGCTTACGGAGACCCAGTACTTC	CASSLGQGLTETQYF
NA	TRBV7-3	TRBJ1-3	TRBD1	TGTGCCAGCAGGTCACAGGGGGAATCTGGAAACACCATATATTTT	CASRSQGESGNTIYF
few	TRBV20-1	TRBJ2-1	NA	TGCAGTGCTAGGGATAGCGGCAGCGATTACAATGAGCAGTTCTTC	CSARDSGSDYNEQFF
NA	TRBV27	TRBJ2-7	TRBD2	TGTGCCAGCAGCCTAGCGGGAGTTTTACCCTACGAGCAGTACTTC	CASSLAGVLPYEQYF
many	TRBV6-1	TRBJ2-6	NA	TGTGCCAGCAGCCGCGTGGGGGTTGGGGCCAACGTCCTGACTTTC	CASSRVGVGANVLTF
NA	TRBV2	TRBJ2-1	NA	TGTGCCAGCAGTGAAGCCCCGGGAGTTTACTACAATGAGCAGTTCTTC	CASSEAPGVYYNEQFF
NA	TRBV2	TRBJ2-5	TRBD1	TGTGCCAGCAGTTCCGACAGGGGAACCGGAGAGACCCAGTACTTC	CASSSDRGTGETQYF
few	TRBV7-2	TRBJ2-3	TRBD2	TGTGCCAGCAGCTTAACTAGCGGGGGGTATTCAGATACGCAGTATTTT	CASSLTSGGYSDTQYF
NA	TRBV20-1	TRBJ2-1	NA	TGCAGTGTCAGTGGGAATAATGAGCAGTTCTTC	CSVSGNNEQFF
NA	TRBV12-3/TRBV12-4	TRBJ2-7	NA	TGTGCCAGCAGCCTCAGGGAGACCTACGAGCAGTACTTC	CASSLRETYEQYF
NA	TRBV20-1	TRBJ2-1	NA	TGCAGTGCTGGGAGTCATGAGCAGTTCTTC	CSAGSHEQFF
NA	TRBV29-1	TRBJ2-1	TRBD2	TGCAGCGTCCGGGGCGGGAGGGGCTACAATGAGCAGTTCTTC	CSVRGGRGYNEQFF
few	TRBV10-3	TRBJ2-5	NA	TGTGCCATCAGTGAAGGAGTCCCAGAGACCCAGTACTTC	CAISEGVPETQYF
NA	TRBV27	TRBJ2-7	NA	TGTGCCAGCAGTTCGGCAGACGGTTCCTACGAGCAGTACTTC	CASSSADGSYEQYF
NA	TRBV3-1	TRBJ2-7	NA	TGTGCCAGCAGCCAAGTTGGAACAGACCTACTCTACGAGCAGTACTTC	CASSQVGTDLLYEQYF
NA	TRBV7-2	TRBJ2-1	NA	TGTGCCAGCAGCTTAATGGTACGGGGTTATGAGCAGTTCTTC	CASSLMVRGYEQFF
NA	TRBV6-1	TRBJ1-4	NA	TGTGCCAGCAGTGAAGCTGGAGGGTGGTCTGAAAAACTGTTTTTT	CASSEAGGWSEKLFF
NA	TRBV15	TRBJ2-1	NA	TGTGCCACCAGCAGAGATCGGGCAAATCGAGGGAATGAGCAGTTCTTC	CATSRDRANRGNEQFF
NA	TRBV4-3	TRBJ2-3	NA	TGCGCCAGCAGCCAAGGGCAGGCAGATACGCAGTATTTT	CASSQGQADTQYF
NA	TRBV4-3	TRBJ1-2	NA	TGCGCCAGCAGCCCTCATTCACAGGCGGAGCAATATGGCTACACCTTC	CASSPHSQAEQYGYTF
few	TRBV4-1	TRBJ2-5	NA	TGCGCCAGCAGCCAAGAGAGGGTTAAGACCCAGTACTTC	CASSQERVKTQYF
NA	TRBV6-5	TRBJ2-7	NA	TGTGCCAGCAGTTCCCCACAGGACTACGAGCAGTACTTC	CASSSPQDYEQYF
NA	TRBV27	TRBJ2-1	TRBD2	TGTGCCAGCAGTTCGGGACTAGTGTCCTACAATGAGCAGTTCTTC	CASSSGLVSYNEQFF
NA	TRBV4-1	TRBJ1-1	NA	TGCGCCAGCAGCCAAGACCCAGGGGAAACTGAAGCTTTCTTT	CASSQDPGETEAFF
NA	TRBV7-9	TRBJ2-7	NA	TGTGCCAGCAGCACTCCAGGGGTACTCTACGAGCAGTACTTC	CASSTPGVLYEQYF
NA	TRBV4-2	TRBJ2-7	TRBD2	TGTGCCAGCAGCCAAGGCCCGGGCGGGAGCGAGCAGTACTTC	CASSQGPGGSEQYF
NA	TRBV7-3	TRBJ2-7	TRBD2	TGTGCCGTCAGCTTCGCGGGAGGGGGGTACGAGCAGTACTTC	CAVSFAGGGYEQYF
NA	TRBV7-2	TRBJ1-4	NA	TGTGCCAGCAGCTTGGGAGGAATTGCGCCCAAACTGTTTTTT	CASSLGGIAPKLFF
NA	TRBV3-1	TRBJ1-6	NA	TGTGCCAGCAGCCAAGAAGGGATCAGATCACCCCTCCACTTT	CASSQEGIRSPLHF
few	TRBV21-1	TRBJ2-7	NA	TGTGCCAGCAGCAAAGCGGTTCGGCAGGGGGCGTCCTACGAGCAGTACTTC	CASSKAVRQGASYEQYF
NA	TRBV27	TRBJ2-6	NA	TGTGCCAGCGTTGGAAGGGGGGGAGGGGCCAACGTCCTGACTTTC	CASVGRGGGANVLTF
NA	TRBV20-1	TRBJ1-6	TRBD1	TGCAGTGCACTTAGGACAGGGGCGACTAGCTCCCATAATTCACCCCTCCACTTT	CSALRTGATSSHNSPLHF
once	TRBV12-3/TRBV12-4	TRBJ1-5	NA	TGTGCCAGCAGCCATGATCGGTCCCAGCATTTT	CASSHDRSQHF
NA	TRBV10-2	TRBJ2-1	TRBD1	TGCGCCAGCTCCCGAGAGGGGGCTAACAATGAGCAGTTCTTC	CASSREGANNEQFF